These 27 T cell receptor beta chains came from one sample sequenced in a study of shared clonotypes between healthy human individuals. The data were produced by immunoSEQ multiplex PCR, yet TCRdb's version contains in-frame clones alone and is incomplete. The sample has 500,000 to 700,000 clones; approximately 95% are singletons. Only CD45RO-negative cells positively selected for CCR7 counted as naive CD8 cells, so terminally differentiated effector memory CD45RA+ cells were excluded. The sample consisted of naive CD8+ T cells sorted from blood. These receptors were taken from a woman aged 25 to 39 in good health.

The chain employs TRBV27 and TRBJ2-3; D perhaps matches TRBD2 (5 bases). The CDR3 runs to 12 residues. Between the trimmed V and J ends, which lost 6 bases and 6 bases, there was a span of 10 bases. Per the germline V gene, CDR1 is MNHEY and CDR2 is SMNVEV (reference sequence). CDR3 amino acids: CASRNPGDTQYF. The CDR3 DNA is TGTGCCAGCAGAAACCCGGGGGATACGCAGTATTTT.

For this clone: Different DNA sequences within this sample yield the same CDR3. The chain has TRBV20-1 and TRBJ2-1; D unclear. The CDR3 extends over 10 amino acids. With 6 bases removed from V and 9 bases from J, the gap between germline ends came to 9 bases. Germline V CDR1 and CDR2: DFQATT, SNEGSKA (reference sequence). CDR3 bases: TGCAGTGCCCTAGGGTTTGAGCAGTTCTTC. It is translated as CSALGFEQFF.

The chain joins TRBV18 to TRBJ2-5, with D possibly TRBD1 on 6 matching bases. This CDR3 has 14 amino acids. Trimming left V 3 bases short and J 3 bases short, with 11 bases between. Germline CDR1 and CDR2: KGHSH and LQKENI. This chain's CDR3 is CASSPENREETQYF. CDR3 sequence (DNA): TGTGCCAGCTCACCGGAGAACAGGGAAGAGACCCAGTACTTC. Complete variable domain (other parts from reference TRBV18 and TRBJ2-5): NAGVMQNPRHLVRRRGQEARLRCSPMKGHSHVYWYRQLPEEGLKFMVYLQKENIIDESGMPKERFSAEFPKEGPSILRIQQVVRGDSAAYFCASSPENREETQYFGPGTRLLVL.

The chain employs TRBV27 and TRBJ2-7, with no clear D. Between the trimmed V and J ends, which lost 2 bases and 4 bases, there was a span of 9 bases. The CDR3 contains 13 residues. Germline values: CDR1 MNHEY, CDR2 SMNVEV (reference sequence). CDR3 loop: CASSLGDLYEQYF. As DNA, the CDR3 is TGTGCCAGCAGTTTAGGGGATTTGTACGAGCAGTACTTC.

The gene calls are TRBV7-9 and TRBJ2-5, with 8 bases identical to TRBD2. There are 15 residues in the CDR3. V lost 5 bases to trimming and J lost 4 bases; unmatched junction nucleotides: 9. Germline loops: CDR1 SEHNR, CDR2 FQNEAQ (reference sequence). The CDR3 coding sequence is TGTGCCAGCAGCCCGCGAGCGGGAGATGGAGAGACCCAGTACTTC. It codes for CASSPRAGDGETQYF.

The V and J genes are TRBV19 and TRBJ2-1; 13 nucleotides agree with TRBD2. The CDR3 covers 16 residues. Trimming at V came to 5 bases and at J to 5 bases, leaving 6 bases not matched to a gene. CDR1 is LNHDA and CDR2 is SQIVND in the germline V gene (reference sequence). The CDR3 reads CASSPGLAGLDNEQFF. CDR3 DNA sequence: TGTGCCAGTAGTCCGGGACTAGCGGGATTAGACAATGAGCAGTTCTTC.

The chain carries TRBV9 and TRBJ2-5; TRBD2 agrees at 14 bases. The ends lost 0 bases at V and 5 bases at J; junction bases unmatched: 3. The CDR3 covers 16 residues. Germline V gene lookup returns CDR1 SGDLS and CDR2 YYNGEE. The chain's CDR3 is CASSVGLAGGWETQYF. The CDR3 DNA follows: TGTGCCAGCAGCGTAGGACTAGCGGGAGGGTGGGAGACCCAGTACTTC.

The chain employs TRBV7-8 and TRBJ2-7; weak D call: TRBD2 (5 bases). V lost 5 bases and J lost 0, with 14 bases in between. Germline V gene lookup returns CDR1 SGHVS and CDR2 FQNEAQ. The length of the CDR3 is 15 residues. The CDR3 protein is CASSASGESSYEQYF. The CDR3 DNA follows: TGTGCCAGCAGCGCGAGCGGAGAAAGCTCCTACGAGCAGTACTTC.

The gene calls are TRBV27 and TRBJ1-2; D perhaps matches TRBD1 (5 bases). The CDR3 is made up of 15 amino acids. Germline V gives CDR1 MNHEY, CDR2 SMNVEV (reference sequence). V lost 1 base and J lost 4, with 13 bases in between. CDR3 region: CASSLFTGGTYGYTF. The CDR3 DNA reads TGTGCCAGCAGTTTATTCACTGGGGGTACCTATGGCTACACCTTC.

CDR3 in DNA: TGTGCCAGCAGCTTGGAGACAGGGAGTTTTTACGAGCAGTACTTC. Amino acid sequence: CASSLETGSFYEQYF. V gene TRBV5-4 combines with J gene TRBJ2-7; TRBD1 agrees at 7 bases. CDR3 length equals 15 residues. CDR1 SGHNT and CDR2 YYREEE come from the germline V gene (reference sequence). Germline trimming cut 0 bases from V and 4 bases from J; bases unmatched to any gene: 7.

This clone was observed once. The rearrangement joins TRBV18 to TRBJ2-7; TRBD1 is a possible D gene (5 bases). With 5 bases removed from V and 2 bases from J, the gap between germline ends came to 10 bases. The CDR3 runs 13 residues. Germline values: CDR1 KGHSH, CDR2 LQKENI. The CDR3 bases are TGTGCCAGCTCAGTGGGGCAAACCTACGAGCAGTACTTC. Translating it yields CASSVGQTYEQYF. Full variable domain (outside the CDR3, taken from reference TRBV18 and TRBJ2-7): NAGVMQNPRHLVRRRGQEARLRCSPMKGHSHVYWYRQLPEEGLKFMVYLQKENIIDESGMPKERFSAEFPKEGPSILRIQQVVRGDSAAYFCASSVGQTYEQYFGPGTRLTVT.

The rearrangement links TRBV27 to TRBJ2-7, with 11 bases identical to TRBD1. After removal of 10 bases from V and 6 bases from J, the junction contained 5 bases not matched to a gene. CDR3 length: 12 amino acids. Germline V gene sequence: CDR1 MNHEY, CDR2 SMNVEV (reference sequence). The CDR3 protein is CATRTGGVEQYF. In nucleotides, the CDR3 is TGTGCCACCCGGACAGGGGGCGTCGAGCAGTACTTC.

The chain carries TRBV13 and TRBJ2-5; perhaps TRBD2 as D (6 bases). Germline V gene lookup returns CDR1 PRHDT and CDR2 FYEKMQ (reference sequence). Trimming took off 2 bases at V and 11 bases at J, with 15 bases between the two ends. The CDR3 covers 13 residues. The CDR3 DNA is TGTGCCAGCAGCTTACGTACGCTCCGGGAGCAGTACTTC. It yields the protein CASSLRTLREQYF. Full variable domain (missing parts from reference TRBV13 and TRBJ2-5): AAGVIQSPRHLIKEKRETATLKCYPIPRHDTVYWYQQGPGQDPQFLISFYEKMQSDKGSIPDRFSAQQFSDYHSELNMSSLELGDSALYFCASSLRTLREQYFGPGTRLLVL.

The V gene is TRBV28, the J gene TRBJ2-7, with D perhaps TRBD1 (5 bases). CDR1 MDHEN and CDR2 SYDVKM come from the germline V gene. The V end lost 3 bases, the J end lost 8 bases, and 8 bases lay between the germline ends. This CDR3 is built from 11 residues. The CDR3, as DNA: TGTGCCAGCAGTTTCGCAGGGCAGCAGTACTTC. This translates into CASSFAGQQYF.

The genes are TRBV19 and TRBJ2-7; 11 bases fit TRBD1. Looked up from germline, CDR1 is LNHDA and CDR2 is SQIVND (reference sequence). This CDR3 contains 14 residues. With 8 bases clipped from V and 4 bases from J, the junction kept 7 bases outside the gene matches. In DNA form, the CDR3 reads TGTGCCAGTCAATTCGGGACAGGGGGGTACGAGCAGTACTTC. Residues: CASQFGTGGYEQYF.

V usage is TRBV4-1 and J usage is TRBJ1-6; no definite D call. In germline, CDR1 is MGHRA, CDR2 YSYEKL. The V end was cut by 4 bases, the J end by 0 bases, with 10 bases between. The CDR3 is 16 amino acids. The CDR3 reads CASSLGADSYNSPLHF. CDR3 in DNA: TGCGCCAGCAGCCTGGGAGCGGACTCCTATAATTCACCCCTCCACTTT.

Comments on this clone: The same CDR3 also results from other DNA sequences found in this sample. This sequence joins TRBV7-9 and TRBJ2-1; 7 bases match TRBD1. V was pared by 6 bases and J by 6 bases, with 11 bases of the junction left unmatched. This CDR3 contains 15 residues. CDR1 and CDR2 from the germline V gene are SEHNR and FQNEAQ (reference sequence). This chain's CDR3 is CASSPGQDLGNEQFF. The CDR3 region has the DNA TGTGCCAGCAGTCCTGGACAGGACCTTGGCAATGAGCAGTTCTTC.

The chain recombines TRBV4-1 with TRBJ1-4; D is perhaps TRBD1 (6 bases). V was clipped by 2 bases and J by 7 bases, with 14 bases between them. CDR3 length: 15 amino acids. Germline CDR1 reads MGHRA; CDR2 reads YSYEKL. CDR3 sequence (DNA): TGCGCCAGCAGCCAATCCTACAGGGTGGGTGAAAAACTGTTTTTT. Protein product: CASSQSYRVGEKLFF.

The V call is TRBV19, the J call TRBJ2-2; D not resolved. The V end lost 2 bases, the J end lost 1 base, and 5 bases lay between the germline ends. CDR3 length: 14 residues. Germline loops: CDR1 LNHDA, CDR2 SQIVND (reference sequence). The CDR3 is CASSIRENTGELFF. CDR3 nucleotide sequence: TGTGCCAGTAGTATAAGGGAGAACACCGGGGAGCTGTTTTTT.

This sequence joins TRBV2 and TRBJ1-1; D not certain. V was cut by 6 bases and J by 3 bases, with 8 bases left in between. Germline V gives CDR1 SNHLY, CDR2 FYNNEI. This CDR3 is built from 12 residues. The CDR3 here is CASRNWDTEAFF. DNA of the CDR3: TGTGCCAGCAGAAACTGGGACACTGAAGCTTTCTTT.

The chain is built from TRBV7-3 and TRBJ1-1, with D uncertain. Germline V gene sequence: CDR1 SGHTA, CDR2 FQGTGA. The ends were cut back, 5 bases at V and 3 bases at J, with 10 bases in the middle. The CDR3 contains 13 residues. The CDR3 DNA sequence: TGTGCCAGCAGCCTGGGATCGCACACTGAAGCTTTCTTT. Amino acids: CASSLGSHTEAFF.

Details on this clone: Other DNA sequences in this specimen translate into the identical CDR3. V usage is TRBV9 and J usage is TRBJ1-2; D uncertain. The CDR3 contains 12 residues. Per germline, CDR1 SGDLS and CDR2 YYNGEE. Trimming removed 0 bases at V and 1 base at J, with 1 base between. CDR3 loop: CASSVGNYGYTF. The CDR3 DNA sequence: TGTGCCAGCAGCGTAGGTAACTATGGCTACACCTTC.

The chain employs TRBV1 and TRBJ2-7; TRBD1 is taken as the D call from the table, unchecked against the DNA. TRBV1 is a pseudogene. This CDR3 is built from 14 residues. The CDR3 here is CTSKDPGGSYEQYF. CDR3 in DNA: TGCACCAGCAAGGATCCAGGGGGCTCCTACGAGCAGTACTTC.

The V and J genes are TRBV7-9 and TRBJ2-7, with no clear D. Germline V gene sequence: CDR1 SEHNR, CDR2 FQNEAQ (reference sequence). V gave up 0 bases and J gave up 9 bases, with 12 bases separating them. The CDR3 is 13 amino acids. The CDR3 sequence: CASSLADERAQYF. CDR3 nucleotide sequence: TGTGCCAGCAGCTTAGCGGATGAAAGGGCGCAGTACTTC.

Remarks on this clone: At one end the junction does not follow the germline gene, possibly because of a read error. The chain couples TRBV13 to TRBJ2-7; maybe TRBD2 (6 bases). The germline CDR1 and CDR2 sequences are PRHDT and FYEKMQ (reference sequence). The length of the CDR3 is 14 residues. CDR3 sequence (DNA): TGTGCCAGCAGCTTGGGAGGCTTCTCCTACGAGCGGTACTTC. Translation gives CASSLGGFSYERYF.

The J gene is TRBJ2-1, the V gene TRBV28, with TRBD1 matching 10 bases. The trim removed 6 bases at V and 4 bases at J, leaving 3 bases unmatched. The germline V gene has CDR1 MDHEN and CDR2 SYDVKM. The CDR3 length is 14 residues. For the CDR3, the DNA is TGTGCCAGCAGCCGGACAGGGGGTTACAATGAGCAGTTCTTC. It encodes CASSRTGGYNEQFF.

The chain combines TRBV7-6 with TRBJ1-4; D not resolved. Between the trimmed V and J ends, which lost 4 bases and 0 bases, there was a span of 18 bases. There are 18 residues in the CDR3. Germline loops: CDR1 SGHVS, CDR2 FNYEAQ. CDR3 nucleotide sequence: TGTGCCAGCAGCTATGATAGAGGGTCTAGTGCAACTAATGAAAAACTGTTTTTT. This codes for CASSYDRGSSATNEKLFF.